Shown below are 30 T cell receptor beta chains from a single sample sequenced in a study of blood T cells in healthy people across ages. Using a J-beta primer mix together with a sample-barcoded 5' primer, a second PCR was run for roughly 6 to 12 cycles. TCRdb reprocessed the 5' RACE reads with MiXCR, giving one entry per CDR3 protein. In the table there are about 1 million distinct CDR3 sequences, 40% to 50% of which are singletons. Sequenced input: blood. These receptors all stem from a woman aged 55-69 years in good health.

Only a few counts were recorded for this clonotype. The V call is TRBV27, the J call TRBJ2-5; D perhaps matches TRBD1 (6 bases). The closer fit of TRBJ2-7 to the DNA end suggests the J call may be wrong. Germline V gene data show CDR1 as MNHEY and CDR2 as SMNVEV (reference sequence). This CDR3 is built from 14 residues. This chain's CDR3 is CASSLSQGRYEQYF. The CDR3 region has the DNA TGTGCCAGCAGTTTATCGCAGGGGCGATACGAGCAGTACTTC.

This rearrangement joins TRBV27 to TRBJ1-1, with a possible D match to TRBD1 (6 bases). V lost 4 bases, J lost 1 base, and 19 bases lay in between. Germline V lookup: CDR1 MNHEY, CDR2 SMNVEV (reference sequence). The length of the CDR3 is 17 residues. CDR3 in amino acids: CASSSAYRRQENTEAFF. CDR3 sequence (DNA): TGTGCCAGCAGTTCGGCCTACCGACGACAGGAGAACACTGAAGCTTTCTTT.

The table lists this clonotype with a count of one. The V gene is TRBV3-1, the J gene TRBJ1-6; the match to TRBD1 covers 7 bases. CDR1 and CDR2 from the germline V gene are LGHDT and YNNKEL (reference sequence). This CDR3 region has 15 residues. The junction had 13 bases not matched to a gene; V was cut back by 6 bases and J by 11 bases. The CDR3: CASRPRGQSAPPLHF. The CDR3 DNA sequence: TGTGCCAGCAGGCCAAGGGGACAGTCGGCTCCACCCCTCCACTTT.

The rearrangement joins TRBV4-1 to TRBJ2-7, with 9 bases identical to TRBD1. The length of the CDR3 is 15 residues. V shed 3 bases, J shed 6 bases, and the junction held 9 bases outside the gene matches. Germline loops: CDR1 MGHRA, CDR2 YSYEKL. The CDR3 sequence: CASSHPTGGIGEQYF. The DNA of the CDR3 is TGCGCCAGCAGCCATCCGACAGGGGGTATTGGCGAGCAGTACTTC.

The rearrangement uses TRBV9 and TRBJ2-1; TRBD2 agrees at 9 bases. This CDR3 is 16 amino acids long. The trim removed 4 bases at V and 1 base at J, leaving 6 bases unmatched. Germline assignment: CDR1 SGDLS and CDR2 YYNGEE. The CDR3 sequence is CASSPTSGWSYNEQFF. CDR3 coding DNA: TGTGCCAGCAGCCCCACTAGCGGGTGGTCCTACAATGAGCAGTTCTTC. The full variable domain, in which reference TRBV9 and TRBJ2-1 provide the parts outside the CDR3, is DSGVTQTPKHLITATGQRVTLRCSPRSGDLSVYWYQQSLDQGLQFLIQYYNGEERAKGNILERFSAQQFPDLHSELNLSSLELGDSALYFCASSPTSGWSYNEQFFGPGTRLTVL.

V is TRBV20-1 and J is TRBJ2-4, with TRBD1 matching over 7 bases. The germline V gene has CDR1 DFQATT and CDR2 SNEGSKA (reference sequence). Germline trimming cut 6 bases from V and 0 bases from J; bases unmatched to any gene: 8. This CDR3 spans 15 amino acids. CDR3 bases: TGCAGTGCGAGAACAGGGGAACTAGCCAAAAACATTCAGTACTTC. Translation: CSARTGELAKNIQYF.

This clonotype was seen only a few times. CDR3 bases: TGTGCCAGCAGAAGAACGACTTGCTCGGGCACCGGGGAGCTGTTTTTT. Translation: CASRRTTCSGTGELFF. The chain uses TRBV3-1 and TRBJ2-2, with D unclear. V lost 6 bases, J lost 4 bases, and 18 bases lay in between. Germline loops: CDR1 LGHDT, CDR2 YNNKEL (reference sequence). The CDR3 has 16 residues.

J is TRBJ2-1 and V is TRBV20-1, with 7 bases that match TRBD2. This CDR3 has 15 amino acids. Per the germline V gene, CDR1 is DFQATT and CDR2 is SNEGSKA (reference sequence). The J segment lost 0 bases and the V segment lost 6 bases, leaving 8 bases of the junction unmatched. The chain's CDR3 is CSAIAGDSSYNEQFF. In DNA form, the CDR3 reads TGCAGTGCCATCGCGGGGGATAGCTCCTACAATGAGCAGTTCTTC.

This clonotype was seen a handful of times. The chain links TRBV9 to TRBJ2-3; D is undetermined. Germline CDR1 and CDR2: SGDLS and YYNGEE. Trimming stripped 4 bases from V and 4 bases from J, with 13 bases between. This CDR3 is built from 14 residues. The CDR3 sequence is CASSPSTHADTQYF. DNA of the CDR3: TGTGCCAGCAGCCCTTCCACACATGCAGATACGCAGTATTTT.

V and J are TRBV28 and TRBJ2-1; D is possibly TRBD2 (5 bases). Germline CDR1 MDHEN, CDR2 SYDVKM. Trimming removed 8 bases from V and 2 bases from J, with 16 bases in between. CDR3 length: 15 amino acids. The DNA of the CDR3 is TGTGCCAGCTCCGCGGGTCCCCATACCTACAATGAGCAGTTCTTC. Amino acid sequence: CASSAGPHTYNEQFF.

CDR3 nucleotide sequence: TGCGCCAGCAGCAGAATCGGGACGCTGGATGAAAAACTGTTTTTT. This encodes CASSRIGTLDEKLFF. This chain joins TRBV5-1 and TRBJ1-4; D perhaps matches TRBD1 (5 bases). CDR1 is SGHRS, CDR2 YFSETQ, per germline. The ends were cut back, 4 bases at V and 6 bases at J, with 16 bases in the middle. The CDR3 spans 15 residues.

The chain links TRBV28 to TRBJ2-7, with D perhaps TRBD1 (6 bases). From germline, CDR1 is MDHEN and CDR2 SYDVKM. This CDR3 has 16 residues. The germline V and J ends were trimmed by 7 bases and 1 base, with 20 bases remaining between them. The CDR3 nucleotides read TGTGCCAGCAAACCCCGAGAACAGGGAAATTCCTACGAGCAGTACTTC. Translating it yields CASKPREQGNSYEQYF.

The table lists this clonotype with a few counts. The chain carries TRBV6-4 and TRBJ2-3, with 10 bases fitting TRBD2. Per the germline V gene, CDR1 is MRHNA and CDR2 is SNTAGT. CDR3 size: 15 residues. Trimming removed 6 bases from V and 3 bases from J; junction bases left unmatched: 6. CDR3 sequence (DNA): TGTGCCAGCAGGGCCGGGACTAGCGTAACAGATACGCAGTATTTT. This encodes CASRAGTSVTDTQYF.

The chain is built from TRBV7-8 and TRBJ2-1; D is undetermined. CDR3 length equals 14 residues. With 2 bases removed from V and 6 bases from J, the gap between germline ends came to 11 bases. Germline V CDR1 and CDR2: SGHVS, FQNEAQ. Written as DNA, the CDR3 is TGTGCCAGCAGCTTACGGCTGGAGTTCAATGAGCAGTTCTTC. Its protein is CASSLRLEFNEQFF.

The chain carries TRBV29-1 and TRBJ2-1; 7 bases align to TRBD2. V gave up 2 bases and J gave up 10 bases; unmatched junction bases: 8. Germline-derived CDR1 and CDR2 are SQVTM and ANQGSEA. The CDR3 is made up of 13 amino acids. The DNA of the CDR3 is TGCAGCGTTGAAAGCCGACTAGCCGGCGAGCAGTTCTTC. As protein: CSVESRLAGEQFF.

The sample holds many counts of this clonotype. This chain joins TRBV15 and TRBJ2-1, with D hard to call. This CDR3 is 12 amino acids long. The germline V gene encodes CDR1 LNHNV and CDR2 YYDKDF (reference sequence). V was cut by 5 bases and J by 9 bases, with 11 bases left in between. The CDR3, as DNA: TGTGCCACCAGCGACAAACAGACTGAGCAGTTCTTC. Translated: CATSDKQTEQFF.

This clonotype was counted only a few times. The V gene is TRBV20-1, the J gene TRBJ2-3; TRBD1 is a possible D gene (7 bases). The V gene lost 7 bases and the J gene lost 2 bases, with 19 bases spanning the gap. The CDR3 has 15 amino acids. Looked up from germline, CDR1 is DFQATT and CDR2 is SNEGSKA (reference sequence). CDR3 nucleotides: TGCAGTGAGATATCCAGGGGGGACGACACAGATACGCAGTATTTT. Translation gives CSEISRGDDTDTQYF.

This chain uses TRBV7-2 with TRBJ1-5; TRBD1 matches at 7 bases. CDR1 SGHTA and CDR2 FQGNSA come from the germline V gene. CDR3 size: 14 residues. With 5 bases clipped from V and 7 bases from J, the junction kept 8 bases outside the gene matches. For the CDR3, the DNA is TGTGCCAGCAGCCCCCTCGGACAGGCGCAGCCCCAGCATTTT. Translating it yields CASSPLGQAQPQHF.

V and J are TRBV20-1 and TRBJ1-4; D ambiguous. Germline CDR1 DFQATT, CDR2 SNEGSKA (reference sequence). Between the trimmed V and J ends, which lost 3 bases and 15 bases, there was a span of 26 bases. This CDR3 spans 15 amino acids. The CDR3 bases are TGCAGTGCTAGCTCTTATCCCGAAGCGGCAGGAGGGTTGTTTTTT. Amino acids: CSASSYPEAAGGLFF.

The chain is built from TRBV9 and TRBJ1-2; TRBD1 might be the D (5 bases). Trimming took 4 bases from V and 7 from J, leaving 14 bases between them. Germline CDR1 is SGDLS and CDR2 is YYNGEE. This CDR3 contains 13 residues. CDR3 in amino acids: CASSPPGLSGYTF. DNA of the CDR3: TGTGCCAGCAGCCCACCGGGACTTTCTGGCTACACCTTC.

There are a few counts of this clonotype. This chain uses TRBV27 with TRBJ2-7, with a possible D match to TRBD1 (8 bases). V lost 10 bases and J 3 bases, leaving 16 bases between the germline ends. Germline V CDR1 and CDR2: MNHEY, SMNVEV (reference sequence). This CDR3 has 13 residues. The CDR3 DNA is TGTGCCACAGCGGGACAGGCCAGCTACGAGCAGTACTTC. As protein: CATAGQASYEQYF.

In its sample, this clonotype was seen a few times. The chain recombines TRBV9 with TRBJ2-7; the D is unclear. Germline V gene sequence: CDR1 SGDLS, CDR2 YYNGEE. The CDR3 runs 14 residues. Trimming took off 0 bases at V and 0 bases at J, with 7 bases between the two ends. CDR3 protein: CASSVVGNSYEQYF. CDR3 nucleotide sequence: TGTGCCAGCAGCGTAGTTGGCAACTCCTACGAGCAGTACTTC. Looking up the rest from reference TRBV9 and TRBJ2-7 gives the full variable domain: DSGVTQTPKHLITATGQRVTLRCSPRSGDLSVYWYQQSLDQGLQFLIQYYNGEERAKGNILERFSAQQFPDLHSELNLSSLELGDSALYFCASSVVGNSYEQYFGPGTRLTVT.

This rearrangement joins TRBV20-1 to TRBJ1-5; TRBD1 aligns across 7 bases. V shed 5 bases, J shed 3 bases, and the junction held 7 bases outside the gene matches. Germline lookup yields CDR1 DFQATT and CDR2 SNEGSKA (reference sequence). The CDR3 runs 14 residues. The CDR3 loop reads CSAFPGQYNQPQHF. CDR3 coding DNA: TGCAGTGCTTTCCCGGGACAGTACAATCAGCCCCAGCATTTT.

The chain employs TRBV14 and TRBJ2-5; D unresolved. Germline V gene lookup returns CDR1 SGHDN and CDR2 FVKESK. Trimming stripped 4 bases from V and 1 base from J, with 13 bases between. There are 15 residues in the CDR3. The CDR3 sequence is CASSPLGQLQETQYF. The CDR3 DNA is TGTGCCAGCAGCCCGTTAGGCCAGCTCCAAGAGACCCAGTACTTC.

There are many counts of this clonotype. The chain is built from TRBV28 and TRBJ1-5; D remains unclear. The V and J ends lost 5 bases and 0 bases respectively, with 11 bases between them. Germline lookup yields CDR1 MDHEN and CDR2 SYDVKM. This CDR3 is 15 amino acids long. CDR3 residues: CASSPLINSNQPQHF. The CDR3 DNA follows: TGTGCCAGCAGTCCGCTGATTAATAGCAATCAGCCCCAGCATTTT.

Of note for this clonotype: A read error may be the cause here, since a much bigger clone is one base away. The V gene is TRBV20-1, the J gene TRBJ2-7; TRBD2 matches 10 bases. CDR3 length: 18 amino acids. CDR1 and CDR2 (germline): DFQATT, SNEGSKA (reference sequence). Trimming took 0 bases from V and 7 from J; bases not matched to a gene: 18. The DNA for the CDR3 is TGCAGTGCTAGAGATCTAGGGTCTAGCGGGAGCCTAGGCAATGAGCAGTACTTC. Its translation: CSARDLGSSGSLGNEQYF.

The chain is built from TRBV6-2 or TRBV6-3 and TRBJ2-7; no definite D call. V dropped 5 bases and J dropped 0 bases, with 17 bases sitting between them. The CDR3 runs 16 residues. Germline V gene data show CDR1 as MNHEY and CDR2 as SVGEGT. The CDR3 bases are TGTGCCAGCAGTACCTACGACGGGCGGATCTCCTACGAGCAGTACTTC. It yields the protein CASSTYDGRISYEQYF.

The chain has TRBV2 and TRBJ2-7, with a possible D match to TRBD2 (6 bases). The CDR3 totals 14 residues. Germline V gene data show CDR1 as SNHLY and CDR2 as FYNNEI. The V and J ends lost 6 bases and 3 bases respectively, with 15 bases between them. The chain's CDR3 is CASSGRTTFYEQYF. The CDR3, as DNA: TGTGCCAGCAGCGGTCGGACTACTTTCTACGAGCAGTACTTC.

This chain uses TRBV20-1 with TRBJ2-7; D remains unclear. Germline CDR1 reads DFQATT; CDR2 reads SNEGSKA (reference sequence). Trimming left V 5 bases short and J 0 bases short, with 14 bases between. The CDR3 length is 14 residues. The CDR3 loop reads CSAVTSASSYEQYF. Here the CDR3 DNA reads TGCAGTGCTGTTACTTCCGCAAGCTCCTACGAGCAGTACTTC.

CDR3: CASSQDLGPAHQDTQYF. The CDR3 nucleotides read TGTGCCAGCAGCCAAGATCTGGGACCTGCTCATCAAGATACGCAGTATTTT. This chain links TRBV4-2 with TRBJ2-3; the D gene could be TRBD1 or TRBD2 (5 bases each). The CDR3 runs to 17 residues. Germline V gene data show CDR1 as LGHNA and CDR2 as YNFKEQ. With 0 bases removed from V and 5 bases from J, the gap between germline ends came to 18 bases.